One sample yielded the 9 T cell receptor beta chains listed below, sequenced in a study of cytomegalovirus exposure and HLA in healthy donors. TCRdb keeps only in-frame clones here, not all; method: immunoSEQ multiplex PCR. The profile shows 250,000 to 400,000 clones, roughly 86% of them singletons. What was sequenced was PBMCs. The receptors shown here come from a man aged 25 to 40 in good health and CMV-seronegative.

This chain uses TRBV2 with TRBJ1-1; 7 bases align to TRBD1. J gave up 4 bases and V 5 bases, and 10 bases lay outside the gene matches. The CDR3 spans 15 residues. Germline V gene data show CDR1 as SNHLY and CDR2 as FYNNEI. CDR3 residues: CASSLQGIGVTEAFF. The CDR3 nucleotides read TGTGCCAGCAGTTTACAGGGGATTGGCGTCACTGAAGCTTTCTTT.

The CDR3 loop reads CASSLDRGLRDNSPLHF. The CDR3 coding sequence is TGTGCCAGCAGCTTGGACAGGGGTCTGAGGGATAATTCACCCCTCCACTTT. The V and J genes are TRBV7-9 and TRBJ1-6, with 9 positions matching TRBD1. The length of the CDR3 is 17 residues. Germline CDR1 is SEHNR and CDR2 is FQNEAQ (reference sequence). V lost 3 bases and J lost 5; bases outside the gene matches: 8.

Only one count was recorded for this clone. The chain couples TRBV5-4 to TRBJ1-2, with a possible D match to TRBD1 (6 bases). CDR1 SGHNT and CDR2 YYREEE come from the germline V gene (reference sequence). Deletions cut 4 bases from V and 7 bases from J, with 20 bases between. The CDR3 extends over 15 amino acids. CDR3 residues: CASSIGGGRTGGYTF. The DNA of the CDR3 is TGTGCCAGCAGCATTGGCGGGGGGCGAACGGGTGGCTACACCTTC.

The sample holds one count of this clone. V and J are TRBV27 and TRBJ1-1; D possibly corresponds to TRBD1 (6 bases). CDR1 and CDR2 (germline): MNHEY, SMNVEV (reference sequence). V dropped 7 bases and J dropped 4 bases, with 16 bases sitting between them. CDR3 length equals 14 residues. CDR3 in amino acids: CASTPGRGGTEAFF. For the CDR3, the DNA is TGTGCCAGCACCCCAGGACGAGGGGGCACTGAAGCTTTCTTT.

V usage is TRBV9 and J usage is TRBJ2-7; tentative D call: TRBD2 (6 bases). Germline V gene lookup returns CDR1 SGDLS and CDR2 YYNGEE. This CDR3 contains 16 residues. Trimming removed 4 bases at V and 6 bases at J, with 23 bases between. The CDR3 coding sequence is TGTGCCAGCAGCTCAGGAGGGTCTCAACGTGCATCCGAGCAGTACTTC. Translating gives CASSSGGSQRASEQYF.

CDR3 sequence reads: CASSLGTVNQPQHF. The CDR3 DNA reads as TGTGCCAGCAGTCTCGGGACTGTCAATCAGCCCCAGCATTTT. This chain connects TRBV6-6 to TRBJ1-5; TRBD1 is a possible D gene (5 bases). The CDR3 has 14 residues. V was shortened by 5 bases and J by 3 bases, with 11 bases between the two germline ends. Germline assignment: CDR1 MNHNY and CDR2 SVGAGI (reference sequence).

The chain carries TRBV9 and TRBJ2-7; TRBD1 aligns across 9 bases. Losses at the gene ends were 0 bases for V and 5 bases for J; bases not matched to a gene: 6. The CDR3 is 15 residues long. Germline CDR1 and CDR2: SGDLS and YYNGEE. This CDR3 reads CASSVEGQGIHEQYF. The CDR3, as DNA: TGTGCCAGCAGCGTAGAAGGACAGGGGATCCACGAGCAGTACTTC.

This rearrangement joins TRBV5-4 to TRBJ1-6; perhaps TRBD1 as D (5 bases). CDR1 SGHNT and CDR2 YYREEE come from the germline V gene (reference sequence). Trimming removed 4 bases from V and 7 bases from J, with 15 bases in between. CDR3 length: 15 amino acids. This CDR3 reads CASSVGLSGNSPLHF. The CDR3 nucleotides are TGTGCCAGCAGCGTGGGACTCTCGGGAAATTCACCCCTCCACTTT.

The rearrangement uses TRBV25-1 and TRBJ1-4; D unresolved. Trimming removed 9 bases at V and 8 bases at J, with 19 bases between. Germline CDR1 and CDR2: MGHDK and SYGVNS. This CDR3 spans 14 amino acids. The CDR3 reads CASSPPGDSEKLFF. The CDR3 DNA reads as TGTGCCAGTTCCCCCCCCGGAGATAGCGAAAAACTGTTTTTT.